One sample yielded the 30 T cell receptor beta chains listed below, sequenced in a study of T cells in Graves' hyperthyroidism and ophthalmopathy (dated 2019 in TCRdb). Library preparation used multiplex PCR. The instrument given in TCRdb is Illumina HiSeq 2000. Amplification of TCR beta CDR3 regions was carried out from RNA transcripts. The TCR CDR3 was subjected to a first round of RT-PCR using the HTBI primer set and the Qiagen OneStep RT-PCR kit. TCRdb ran its own pipeline on the public reads, namely fastp trimming at Q25 and MiXCR clone calling, and kept in-frame beta chains. Merged by CDR3 protein, the rows form single entries marked with the most common genes and DNA. The sample table records hundreds of thousands of distinct CDR3 sequences; about 13% of these occur just once. Of the sample, around 9.2% is held by the ten largest clones. Sequenced sample: blood. The receptors shown here come from a woman between 18 and 29 years old with Graves' hyperthyroidism.

This clonotype appeared many times. This chain's CDR3 is CASSLNMGLEGIEQFF. Here the CDR3 DNA reads TGTGCCAGCAGTTTAAACATGGGACTAGAAGGCATCGAGCAGTTCTTC. The chain links TRBV27 to TRBJ2-1; 8 nucleotides match TRBD2. Per germline, CDR1 MNHEY and CDR2 SMNVEV (reference sequence). J gave up 10 bases and V 2 bases, and 13 bases lay outside the gene matches. This CDR3 has 16 residues.

This clonotype was detected ten times or more. V usage is TRBV28 and J usage is TRBJ2-1; D not resolved. The CDR3 loop spans 16 amino acids. V lost 5 bases and J 7 bases, leaving 21 bases between the germline ends. Germline V gene sequence: CDR1 MDHEN, CDR2 SYDVKM. The DNA of the CDR3 is TGTGCCAGCAGTCCCCCATCTCGCAAGCATCTAAATGAGCAGTTCTTC. This codes for CASSPPSRKHLNEQFF. Together with reference TRBV28 and TRBJ2-1, the CDR3 gives the full variable domain: DVKVTQSSRYLVKRTGEKVFLECVQDMDHENMFWYRQDPGLGLRLIYFSYDVKMKEKGDIPEGYSVSREKKERFSLILESASTNQTSMYLCASSPPSRKHLNEQFFGPGTRLTVL.

This clonotype was seen ten or more times. V usage is TRBV7-3 and J usage is TRBJ2-7, with TRBD1 matching 11 bases. Germline trimming cut 3 bases from V and 7 bases from J; bases unmatched to any gene: 2. Germline lookup yields CDR1 SGHTA and CDR2 FQGTGA. The CDR3 extends over 13 amino acids. CDR3 loop: CASSLDRGREQYF. In DNA form, the CDR3 reads TGTGCCAGCAGCTTGGACAGGGGGCGGGAGCAGTACTTC.

This clonotype showed up just a few times. CDR3 sequence reads: CASRNIGASYNSPLHF. In DNA, the CDR3 is TGTGCCAGCAGGAACATCGGGGCGTCCTATAATTCACCCCTCCACTTT. The chain joins TRBV6-1 to TRBJ1-6; possible D gene TRBD1, 5 bases. Trimming took off 6 bases at V and 1 base at J, with 13 bases between the two ends. Per germline, CDR1 MNHNS and CDR2 SASEGT. This CDR3 is built from 16 residues.

Ten or more counts support this clonotype. This chain links TRBV6-6 with TRBJ1-2; D is unclear. Germline V gene lookup returns CDR1 MNHNY and CDR2 SVGAGI (reference sequence). This CDR3 is built from 14 residues. V gave up 0 bases and J gave up 1 base, with 6 bases separating them. This CDR3 is CASSYSFDNYGYTF. CDR3 sequence (DNA): TGTGCCAGCAGTTACTCTTTCGATAACTATGGCTACACCTTC.

In this sample, this clonotype turned up many times. The V call is TRBV6-1, the J call TRBJ1-5; D is undetermined. V shed 1 base and J shed 5 bases, with 9 bases lying between them. This CDR3 has 14 amino acids. CDR1 is MNHNS and CDR2 is SASEGT in the germline V gene. In DNA form, the CDR3 reads TGTGCCAGCAGTGAAGGTTGGACGCATCAGCCCCAGCATTTT. It encodes CASSEGWTHQPQHF.

V and J are TRBV18 and TRBJ2-5, with TRBD2 matching over 13 bases. The V gene end was trimmed by 4 bases and the J gene end by 1 base; junction bases not matched to a gene: 6. The length of the CDR3 is 17 residues. The germline CDR1 and CDR2 sequences are KGHSH and LQKENI. CDR3 sequence reads: CASSRTSGGLIQETQYF. CDR3 coding DNA: TGTGCCAGCTCACGGACTAGCGGGGGCCTAATCCAAGAGACCCAGTACTTC.

This clonotype appeared many times. CDR3 in amino acids: CASSSNLWGEQYF. The CDR3, as DNA: TGTGCCAGCAGCTCGAATTTATGGGGCGAGCAGTACTTC. The chain has TRBV7-2 and TRBJ2-7; D is unresolved. The V gene lost 4 bases and the J gene lost 6 bases, with 13 bases spanning the gap. Germline V gene data show CDR1 as SGHTA and CDR2 as FQGNSA. This CDR3 spans 13 amino acids. Together with reference TRBV7-2 and TRBJ2-7, the CDR3 gives the full variable domain: GAGVSQSPSNKVTEKGKDVELRCDPISGHTALYWYRQSLGQGLEFLIYFQGNSAPDKSGLPSDRFSAERTGGSVSTLTIQRTQQEDSAVYLCASSSNLWGEQYFGPGTRLTVT.

This clonotype was picked up many times. The chain combines TRBV20-1 with TRBJ2-1; 10 nucleotides match TRBD2. The CDR3 length is 14 residues. Looked up from germline, CDR1 is DFQATT and CDR2 is SNEGSKA (reference sequence). V gave up 6 bases and J gave up 4 bases; unmatched junction bases: 6. CDR3 nucleotides: TGCAGTGCCCCCGGACTAGCGGATTACAATGAGCAGTTCTTC. Translating it yields CSAPGLADYNEQFF.

This clonotype occurred many times. The chain uses TRBV2 and TRBJ2-3, with 12 bases fitting TRBD2. This CDR3 spans 14 amino acids. Per the germline V gene, CDR1 is SNHLY and CDR2 is FYNNEI. J lost 10 bases, V lost 8 bases, and 10 bases had no gene match. CDR3 amino acids: CASYRLAGVRSQYF. CDR3 nucleotides: TGTGCCAGCTATCGACTAGCGGGAGTGAGATCGCAGTATTTT.

This clonotype turned up a few times. CDR3 amino acids: CASTLVRGLGGETQYF. The CDR3 nucleotides read TGTGCCAGCACCCTAGTTAGGGGCCTCGGGGGGGAGACCCAGTACTTC. The chain recombines TRBV6-1 with TRBJ2-5; TRBD2 matches at 7 bases. Germline CDR1 is MNHNS and CDR2 is SASEGT. There are 16 residues in the CDR3. V shed 7 bases and J 5 bases; nucleotides not matched to a gene: 16.

The chain recombines TRBV24-1 with TRBJ2-2; 8 bases line up with TRBD1. In germline, CDR1 is KGHDR, CDR2 SFDVKD. The CDR3 has 16 amino acids. The ends lost 3 bases at V and 1 base at J; junction bases unmatched: 3. The CDR3 loop is CATSDTGTGNTGELFF. DNA of the CDR3: TGTGCCACCAGTGATACCGGGACAGGGAACACCGGGGAGCTGTTTTTT.

A word on this clonotype: One base away lies a much larger clone, so this may be a sequencing read error. The V gene is TRBV5-1, the J gene TRBJ1-1; 7 bases map to TRBD1. The germline gives CDR1 SGHRS, CDR2 YFSETQ. CDR3 length equals 15 residues. CDR3 in amino acids: CANSLAPGQEAEAFF. DNA for the CDR3: TGCGCCAACAGCTTGGCCCCAGGACAGGAGGCTGAAGCTTTCTTT.

CDR3 nucleotides: TGTGCCAGCAGCCAAGTTGAGGGGTTAGCGGGGGCAGAGACCCAGTACTTC. Protein product: CASSQVEGLAGAETQYF. The V call is TRBV4-2, the J call TRBJ2-5, with 9 nucleotides matching TRBD2. Germline V lookup: CDR1 LGHNA, CDR2 YNFKEQ. CDR3 size: 17 residues. Germline trimming cut 1 base from V and 4 bases from J; bases unmatched to any gene: 10.

The sample holds many counts of this clonotype. The rearrangement links TRBV7-3 to TRBJ2-1; D might be TRBD1 (6 bases). Germline assignment: CDR1 SGHTA and CDR2 FQGTGA. The CDR3 sequence is 13 residues long. Trimming took off 5 bases at V and 6 bases at J, with 11 bases between the two ends. CDR3 sequence: CASSLGTSNEQFF. The CDR3 DNA reads TGTGCCAGCAGCCTAGGGACAAGCAATGAGCAGTTCTTC. Looking up the rest from reference TRBV7-3 and TRBJ2-1 gives the full variable domain: GAGVSQTPSNKVTEKGKYVELRCDPISGHTALYWYRQSLGQGPEFLIYFQGTGAADDSGLPNDRFFAVRPEGSVSTLKIQRTERGDSAVYLCASSLGTSNEQFFGPGTRLTVL.

The chain carries TRBV27 and TRBJ2-5, with 7 nucleotides matching TRBD2. The V segment lost 5 bases and the J segment 4 bases; nucleotides outside the gene matches: 28. Germline V lookup: CDR1 MNHEY, CDR2 SMNVEV (reference sequence). The CDR3 extends over 21 amino acids. The CDR3 region has the DNA TGTGCCAGCAGTACCGCTACCCGTAGCGGGTACGAAGCGGGCCTACCAGAGACCCAGTACTTC. It codes for CASSTATRSGYEAGLPETQYF.

This clonotype appeared many times. This rearrangement joins TRBV28 to TRBJ2-5; the match to TRBD2 covers 7 bases. Germline V CDR1 and CDR2: MDHEN, SYDVKM. The CDR3 contains 15 residues. Trimming at V came to 6 bases and at J to 5 bases, leaving 12 bases not matched to a gene. CDR3 sequence: CASSQAGTSRETQYF. For the CDR3, the DNA is TGTGCCAGCAGCCAAGCGGGGACCTCAAGGGAGACCCAGTACTTC.

In this sample, this clonotype turned up once. A read error may explain this, as a much larger clone is one base away. The CDR3 end shows no conserved phenylalanine or tryptophan, and so a read error is likely. This sequence joins TRBV6-1 and TRBJ1-5; D is unclear. Trimming left V 8 bases short and J 4 bases short, with 15 bases between. Germline V gene sequence: CDR1 MNHNS, CDR2 SASEGT. The CDR3 sequence is 14 residues long. The DNA for the CDR3 is TGTGCCAGCCAGGAGGTATCTCAGAATCAGCCCCAGCATTCT. Translated, it gives CASQEVSQNQPQHS.

This clonotype has ten or more counts. This rearrangement joins TRBV3-1 to TRBJ2-1, with D tentatively TRBD1 or TRBD2 (5 bases each). The CDR3 is made up of 16 amino acids. Per germline, CDR1 LGHDT and CDR2 YNNKEL (reference sequence). V was shortened by 0 bases and J by 7 bases, with 16 bases between the two germline ends. CDR3 sequence (DNA): TGTGCCAGCAGCCAAGATCAAGGACGGGACCTTAATGAGCAGTTCTTC. Translation: CASSQDQGRDLNEQFF.

The chain employs TRBV27 and TRBJ2-2; 7 bases align to TRBD1. From germline, CDR1 is MNHEY and CDR2 SMNVEV (reference sequence). The V gene end was trimmed by 4 bases and the J gene end by 7 bases; junction bases not matched to a gene: 3. CDR3 size: 13 residues. As DNA, the CDR3 is TGTGCCAGCAGTTACAGGGGTATCGGGGAGCTGTTTTTT. Its translation is CASSYRGIGELFF.

The chain joins TRBV12-3 or TRBV12-4 to TRBJ2-7, with 7 bases fitting TRBD1. CDR3 size: 13 residues. J gave up 5 bases and V 6 bases, and 7 bases lay outside the gene matches. In nucleotides, the CDR3 is TGTGCCAGCAGACGACAGGGCAAGGACGAGCAGTACTTC. Encoded protein: CASRRQGKDEQYF.

There are a few counts of this clonotype. J is TRBJ1-5 and V is TRBV7-2; weak D call: TRBD1 (5 bases). V was trimmed by 2 bases and J by 11 bases, leaving 10 bases between them. Germline values: CDR1 SGHTA, CDR2 FQGNSA. This CDR3 comprises 12 residues. As DNA, the CDR3 is TGTGCCAGCAGCTTAAACCAGGGTACCCAGCATTTT. This codes for CASSLNQGTQHF.

This clonotype was found many times. The chain recombines TRBV5-5 with TRBJ1-2, with D possibly being TRBD1 (6 bases). Germline V gene data show CDR1 as SGHKS and CDR2 as YYEKEE (reference sequence). V dropped 3 bases and J dropped 8 bases, with 20 bases sitting between them. This CDR3 has 15 amino acids. CDR3 nucleotides: TGTGCCAGCAGCTGGGGCACGGGGGCTCGAGGAGGCTACACCTTC. Translated, it gives CASSWGTGARGGYTF.

In its sample, this clonotype was seen many times. The CDR3 reads CAAIRDRGRRVGYEQYF. CDR3 sequence (DNA): TGTGCCGCGATCCGGGACAGGGGGCGCAGGGTGGGCTACGAGCAGTACTTC. The chain is built from TRBV2 and TRBJ2-7; 12 nucleotides align to TRBD1. Germline V gene lookup returns CDR1 SNHLY and CDR2 FYNNEI. V lost 11 bases to trimming and J lost 3 bases; unmatched junction nucleotides: 17. CDR3 length equals 17 residues.

This clonotype has a count of ten or more. This chain joins TRBV9 and TRBJ2-5; 9 bases line up with TRBD2. Looked up from germline, CDR1 is SGDLS and CDR2 is YYNGEE. V lost 3 bases to trimming and J lost 0 bases; unmatched junction nucleotides: 6. CDR3 length: 16 residues. CDR3: CASSAGTSLYQETQYF. The CDR3 nucleotides read TGTGCCAGCAGCGCCGGGACTAGCCTATACCAAGAGACCCAGTACTTC.

At least ten counts were recorded for this clonotype. The chain joins TRBV6-1 to TRBJ1-6; D is uncertain. Germline V gene lookup returns CDR1 MNHNS and CDR2 SASEGT. With 5 bases removed from V and 5 bases from J, the gap between germline ends came to 16 bases. This CDR3 contains 16 residues. In nucleotides, the CDR3 is TGTGCCAGCAGTTCCATCCTCCCGGCTAATAATTCACCCCTCCACTTT. Protein sequence: CASSSILPANNSPLHF.

This clonotype has at least ten counts. The CDR3 coding sequence is TGCGCCAGCAGCCAAAACCGGGACAGCCTTTCCGCCTATGGCTACACCTTC. Protein sequence: CASSQNRDSLSAYGYTF. The chain joins TRBV5-1 to TRBJ1-2; 7 bases match TRBD1. Per the germline V gene, CDR1 is SGHRS and CDR2 is YFSETQ. Unmatched junction bases numbered 16, after V lost 4 bases and J lost 4 bases. The CDR3 is 17 residues long.

This chain links TRBV19 with TRBJ2-7, with D unresolved. V was cut by 5 bases and J by 2 bases, with 13 bases left in between. Per germline, CDR1 LNHDA and CDR2 SQIVND (reference sequence). There are 14 residues in the CDR3. In DNA, the CDR3 is TGTGCCAGTAGTTCGAAGGACGGTCCCTACGAGCAGTACTTC. Its protein is CASSSKDGPYEQYF.

This clonotype occurred many times. The chain uses TRBV9 and TRBJ2-7; D perhaps matches TRBD1 (6 bases). The ends were cut back, 1 base at V and 5 bases at J, with 10 bases in the middle. CDR1 SGDLS and CDR2 YYNGEE come from the germline V gene. The CDR3 runs to 13 residues. The CDR3 coding sequence is TGTGCCAGCAGCGTATCTTGGACAGACGAGCAGTACTTC. The encoded protein is CASSVSWTDEQYF.

This clonotype was picked up many times. This rearrangement joins TRBV12-3 or TRBV12-4 to TRBJ2-5, with 9 bases aligning to TRBD2. This CDR3 is built from 14 residues. Trimming at V came to 3 bases and at J to 3 bases, leaving 2 bases not matched to a gene. DNA of the CDR3: TGTGCCAGCAGTTTCGGCGGGGGGGAAGAGACCCAGTACTTC. Translating it yields CASSFGGGEETQYF.